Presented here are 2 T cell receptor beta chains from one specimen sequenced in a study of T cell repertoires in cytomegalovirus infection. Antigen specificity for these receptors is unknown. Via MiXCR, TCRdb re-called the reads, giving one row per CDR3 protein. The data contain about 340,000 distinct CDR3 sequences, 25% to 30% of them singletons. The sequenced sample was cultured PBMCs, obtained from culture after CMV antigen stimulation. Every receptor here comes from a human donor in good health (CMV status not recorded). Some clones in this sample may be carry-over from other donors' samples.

The CDR3 loop reads CASSLEIGRGLYEQYF. CDR3 bases: TGTGCCAGCAGCTTAGAAATAGGGAGGGGTCTATACGAGCAGTACTTC. The chain is built from TRBV7-6 and TRBJ2-7; TRBD2 matches 7 bases. CDR3 length: 16 residues. V dropped 1 base and J dropped 4; count of bases not matched to a gene: 10. Germline V lookup: CDR1 SGHVS, CDR2 FNYEAQ.

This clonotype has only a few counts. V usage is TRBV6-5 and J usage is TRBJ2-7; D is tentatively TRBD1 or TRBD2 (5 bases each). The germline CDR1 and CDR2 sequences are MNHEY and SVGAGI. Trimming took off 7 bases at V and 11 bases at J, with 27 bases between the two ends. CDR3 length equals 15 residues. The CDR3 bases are TGTGCCAGCAACAAACTCAGGGACGGGGAGAGCGTTAAGTACTTC. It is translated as CASNKLRDGESVKYF.